The 5 T cell receptor beta chains presented below share a single source sample, sequenced in a study of shared T cell receptors in the human thymus. Using immunoSEQ multiplex PCR, the repertoire was profiled, and TCRdb retains in-frame clones only, with some absent. The sample lists 650,000 to 950,000 clones; 80% to 90% were seen once. This same sample was also taken into another study, of human thymus T cells.

The sequenced sample was thymocytes. The receptors derive from a girl under three years old with a congenital heart defect.

This sequence joins TRBV2 and TRBJ1-4, with TRBD1 matching 7 bases. Germline values: CDR1 SNHLY, CDR2 FYNNEI. CDR3 size: 17 residues. The ends lost 2 bases at V and 5 bases at J; junction bases unmatched: 11. Written as DNA, the CDR3 is TGTGCCAGCAGTGAACAGATTAGGGGGCTGGGGAATGAAAAACTGTTTTTT. Its translation is CASSEQIRGLGNEKLFF.

The DNA of the CDR3 is TGTGCCAGCAGCCAAGTTCGACTAGCGGGGGAAGAGACCCAGTACTTC. It yields the protein CASSQVRLAGEETQYF. The rearrangement joins TRBV4-2 to TRBJ2-5, with 12 bases lining up with TRBD2. The CDR3 is made up of 16 amino acids. V lost 1 base and J lost 3; bases outside the gene matches: 3. In germline, CDR1 is LGHNA, CDR2 YNFKEQ.

For this clone: The same CDR3 arises from other DNA sequences in this sample as well. The V call is TRBV4-1, the J call TRBJ1-1; unclear D gene. This CDR3 comprises 14 residues. V lost 0 bases and J lost 7, with 12 bases in between. CDR1 and CDR2 (germline): MGHRA, YSYEKL. The CDR3 is CASSQDPGGGEAFF. In nucleotides, the CDR3 is TGCGCCAGCAGCCAAGATCCCGGTGGAGGTGAAGCTTTCTTT.

The V and J genes are TRBV6-1 and TRBJ1-1; weak D call: TRBD1 (5 bases). The CDR3 contains 14 residues. The germline gives CDR1 MNHNS, CDR2 SASEGT. V lost 6 bases and J lost 3, with 14 bases in between. This CDR3 is CASSVTESDTEAFF. Here the CDR3 DNA reads TGTGCCAGCAGCGTGACAGAGTCGGACACTGAAGCTTTCTTT.

The rearrangement joins TRBV7-2 to TRBJ1-6; D is undetermined. The germline V gene has CDR1 SGHTA and CDR2 FQGNSA. Trimming cost V 2 bases and J 5 bases, with 10 bases left between them. CDR3 length equals 15 residues. The chain's CDR3 is CASSLISHHNSPLHF. The CDR3 DNA reads TGTGCCAGCAGCTTAATCAGTCACCATAATTCACCCCTCCACTTT.